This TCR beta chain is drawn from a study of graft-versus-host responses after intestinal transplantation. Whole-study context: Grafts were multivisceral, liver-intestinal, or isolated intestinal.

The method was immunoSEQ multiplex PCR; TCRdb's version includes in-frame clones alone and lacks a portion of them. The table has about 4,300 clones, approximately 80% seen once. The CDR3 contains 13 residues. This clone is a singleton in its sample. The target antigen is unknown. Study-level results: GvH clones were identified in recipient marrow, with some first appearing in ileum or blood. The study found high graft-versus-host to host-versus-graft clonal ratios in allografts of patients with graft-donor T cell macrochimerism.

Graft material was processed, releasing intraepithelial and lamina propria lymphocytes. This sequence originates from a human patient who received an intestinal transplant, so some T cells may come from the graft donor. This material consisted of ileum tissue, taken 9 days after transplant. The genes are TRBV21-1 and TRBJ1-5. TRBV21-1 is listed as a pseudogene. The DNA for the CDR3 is TGTGCCAGCAAGGTCGTTCTCAATCAGCCCCAGCATTTT. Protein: CASKVVLNQPQHF.